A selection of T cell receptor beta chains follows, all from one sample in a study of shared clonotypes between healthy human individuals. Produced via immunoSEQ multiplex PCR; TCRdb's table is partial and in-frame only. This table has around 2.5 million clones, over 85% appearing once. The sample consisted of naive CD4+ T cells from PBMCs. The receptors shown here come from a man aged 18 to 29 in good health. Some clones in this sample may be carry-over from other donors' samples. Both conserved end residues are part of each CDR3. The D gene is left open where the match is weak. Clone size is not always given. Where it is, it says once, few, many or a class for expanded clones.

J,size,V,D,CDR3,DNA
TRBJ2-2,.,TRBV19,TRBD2,CATGTSDYYNTGELFF,TGTGCCACCGGGACTAGCGACTACTATAACACCGGGGAGCTGTTTTTT
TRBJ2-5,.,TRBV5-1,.,CASSLRTPGETQYF,TGCGCCAGCAGCTTGCGGACACCCGGGGAGACCCAGTACTTC
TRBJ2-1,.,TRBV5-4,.,CASSLVSGQEQFF,TGTGCCAGCAGCTTGGTTTCCGGGCAAGAGCAGTTCTTC
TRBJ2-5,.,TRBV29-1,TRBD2,CNVASGSETQYF,TGCAACGTTGCCAGCGGGAGTGAGACCCAGTACTTC
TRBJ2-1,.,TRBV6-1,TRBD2,CASFGWTSEYNEQFF,TGTGCCAGCTTCGGTTGGACTAGCGAGTACAATGAGCAGTTCTTC
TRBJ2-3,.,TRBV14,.,CASSLRLVVGADTQYF,TGTGCCAGCAGCCTACGCTTAGTGGTGGGGGCAGATACGCAGTATTTT
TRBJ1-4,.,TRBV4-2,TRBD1,CASSQDRQGSEKLFF,TGTGCCAGCAGCCAAGATCGACAGGGGAGTGAAAAACTGTTTTTT
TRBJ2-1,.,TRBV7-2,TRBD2,CASSFTSGINANEQFF,TGTGCCAGCAGCTTTACTAGCGGCATTAACGCCAATGAGCAGTTCTTC
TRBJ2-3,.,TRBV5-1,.,CASSLQGQGTDTQYF,TGCGCCAGCAGCTTACAGGGCCAGGGCACAGATACGCAGTATTTT
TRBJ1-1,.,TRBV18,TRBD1,CASSPQGAETEAFF,TGTGCCAGCTCACCGCAGGGGGCTGAAACTGAAGCTTTCTTT
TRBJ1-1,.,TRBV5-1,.,CASRVQGNTEAFF,TGCGCCAGCAGGGTGCAGGGGAACACTGAAGCTTTCTTT
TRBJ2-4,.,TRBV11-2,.,CASSLGTGLLVDIQYF,TGTGCCAGCAGCTTAGGTACAGGACTCTTGGTGGACATTCAGTACTTC
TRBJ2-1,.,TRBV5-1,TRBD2,CASSLGLPGGYNEQFF,TGCGCCAGCAGCTTGGGACTCCCCGGGGGGTACAATGAGCAGTTCTTC
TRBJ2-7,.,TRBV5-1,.,CASSNWGVEQYF,TGCGCCAGCAGTAATTGGGGGGTCGAGCAGTACTTC
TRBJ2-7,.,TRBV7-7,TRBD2,CASSPTLTSGRAGEQYF,TGTGCCAGCAGCCCCACCTTGACTAGCGGGAGGGCCGGGGAGCAGTACTTC
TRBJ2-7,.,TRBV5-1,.,CASSEPGVGYEQYF,TGCGCCAGCTCGGAACCAGGGGTGGGCTACGAGCAGTACTTC
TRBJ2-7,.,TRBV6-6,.,CASRLGTYEQYF,TGTGCCAGCAGGCTCGGGACCTACGAGCAGTACTTC
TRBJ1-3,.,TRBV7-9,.,CASSSGWVGNTIYF,TGTGCCAGCAGCTCCGGGTGGGTTGGAAACACCATATATTTT
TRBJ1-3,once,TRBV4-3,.,CASSQVFVQGSGNTIYF,TGCGCCAGCAGCCAAGTATTCGTCCAGGGGTCTGGAAACACCATATATTTT
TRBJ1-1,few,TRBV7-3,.,CASSFGPNTEAFF,TGTGCCAGCAGCTTTGGCCCCAACACTGAAGCTTTCTTT
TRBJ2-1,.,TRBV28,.,CASSSSGGRGGTSYNEQFF,TGTGCCAGCAGTTCCTCCGGGGGCAGGGGTGGTACCTCCTACAATGAGCAGTTCTTC
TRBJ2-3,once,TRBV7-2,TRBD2,CASSLMREEGTQYF,TGTGCCAGCAGCCTTATGCGGGAGGAAGGTACGCAGTATTTT
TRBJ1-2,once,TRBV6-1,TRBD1,CASHRQGSAFGYTF,TGTGCCAGCCATAGACAGGGCAGTGCATTTGGCTACACCTTC
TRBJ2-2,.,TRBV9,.,CASSPTSANTGELFF,TGTGCCAGCAGCCCTACGAGTGCGAACACCGGGGAGCTGTTTTTT
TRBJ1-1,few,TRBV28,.,CASSSDPGRTEAFF,TGTGCCAGCAGTTCAGATCCTGGTCGGACTGAAGCTTTCTTT
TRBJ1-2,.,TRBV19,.,CASQGVPAGGYTF,TGTGCCAGCCAGGGCGTCCCCGCAGGCGGCTACACCTTC
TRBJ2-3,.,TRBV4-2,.,CASSQGPGATDTQYF,TGTGCCAGCAGCCAAGGTCCGGGAGCTACGGATACGCAGTATTTT
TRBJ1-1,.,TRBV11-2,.,CASSGQRVNTEAFF,TGTGCCAGCAGCGGACAAAGAGTGAACACTGAAGCTTTCTTT
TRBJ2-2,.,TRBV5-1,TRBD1,CASTTVQGVGELFF,TGCGCCAGCACCACTGTTCAGGGGGTCGGGGAGCTGTTTTTT